This entry lists 25 T cell receptor beta chains sequenced from one sample in a study of T cell repertoires in cytomegalovirus infection. No antigen is known for these receptors. TCRdb itself ran the reads through MiXCR, one entry per CDR3 protein. The sample yields approximately 770,000 distinct CDR3 sequences, almost 30% seen once. The sample in question was cultured CD8+ T cells from PBMCs, obtained from culture after CMV antigen stimulation. These receptors all stem from a human donor in good health (CMV status not recorded). Some clones in this sample may be carry-over from other donors' samples.

This chain links TRBV27 with TRBJ2-7; tentatively, D is TRBD1 (6 bases). From germline, CDR1 is MNHEY and CDR2 SMNVEV (reference sequence). CDR3 length: 13 amino acids. V shed 5 bases and J shed 1 base, with 9 bases lying between them. The CDR3 loop reads CASSRTVSYEQYF. The DNA for the CDR3 is TGTGCCAGCAGTAGGACAGTTTCCTACGAGCAGTACTTC.

V is TRBV9 and J is TRBJ2-1; D gene ambiguous. V lost 0 bases and J lost 6, with 4 bases in between. Germline-derived CDR1 and CDR2 are SGDLS and YYNGEE. This CDR3 contains 12 residues. CDR3 in DNA: TGTGCCAGCAGCGTAGTCTCCAATGAGCAGTTCTTC. Amino acid sequence: CASSVVSNEQFF.

This clonotype has just a few counts. The rearrangement uses TRBV7-6 and TRBJ2-3, with D possibly TRBD1 on 6 matching bases. The length of the CDR3 is 14 residues. The V end was cut by 3 bases, the J end by 5 bases, with 12 bases between. The germline CDR1 and CDR2 sequences are SGHVS and FNYEAQ. This CDR3 is CASSLAGAIDTQYF. The DNA for the CDR3 is TGTGCCAGCAGCTTGGCAGGGGCCATAGATACGCAGTATTTT.

This rearrangement joins TRBV29-1 to TRBJ2-2; TRBD1 agrees at 9 bases. In germline, CDR1 is SQVTM, CDR2 ANQGSEA. This CDR3 spans 16 amino acids. Trimming removed 5 bases from V and 1 base from J; junction bases left unmatched: 8. CDR3 amino acids: CSVLNKGQGNTGELFF. CDR3 DNA sequence: TGCAGCGTTCTTAATAAGGGACAGGGGAACACCGGGGAGCTGTTTTTT.

V gene TRBV4-3 combines with J gene TRBJ2-2; D perhaps matches TRBD2 (5 bases). V lost 0 bases and J 0 bases, leaving 14 bases between the germline ends. The CDR3 extends over 18 amino acids. The germline V gene has CDR1 LGHNA and CDR2 YSLEER. For the CDR3, the DNA is TGCGCCAGCAGCCAAGATATCGAGTGGCGGGCGAACACCGGGGAGCTGTTTTTT. It encodes CASSQDIEWRANTGELFF.

This clonotype has more than one count but fewer than ten. The chain carries TRBV5-5 and TRBJ1-4; D may be TRBD1 (6 bases). Trimming left V 3 bases short and J 4 bases short, with 22 bases between. This CDR3 contains 18 residues. Germline V gene lookup returns CDR1 SGHKS and CDR2 YYEKEE (reference sequence). This chain's CDR3 is CASSSVGGSSLFNEKLFF. The CDR3, as DNA: TGTGCCAGCAGCTCCGTGGGGGGCTCTTCTTTATTTAATGAAAAACTGTTTTTT.

This clonotype was detected only a few times. This rearrangement joins TRBV7-8 to TRBJ1-1; D is ambiguous. Trimming cost V 6 bases and J 5 bases, with 16 bases left between them. There are 14 residues in the CDR3. CDR1 SGHVS and CDR2 FQNEAQ come from the germline V gene. CDR3 coding DNA: TGTGCCAGCAGGAAAGGTGGCCGCGGGACTGAAGCTTTCTTT. This translates into CASRKGGRGTEAFF.

The V call is TRBV3-1, the J call TRBJ2-1; 8 bases agree with TRBD2. CDR3 size: 14 residues. V trimming: 1 base; J trimming: 7 bases; junction bases outside the gene matches: 3. Per germline, CDR1 LGHDT and CDR2 YNNKEL (reference sequence). CDR3: CASSQGTSRNEQFF. DNA for the CDR3: TGTGCCAGCAGCCAAGGGACTAGCAGGAATGAGCAGTTCTTC.

This clonotype was seen only a few times. V gene TRBV11-3 combines with J gene TRBJ2-5; D not certain. CDR1 and CDR2 (germline): SGHNT, YENEEA. The CDR3 covers 14 residues. V dropped 4 bases and J dropped 3 bases, with 12 bases sitting between them. This CDR3 is CASSSRAGEETQYF. The CDR3 bases are TGTGCCAGCAGCTCTCGGGCCGGAGAAGAGACCCAGTACTTC.

The V gene is TRBV28, the J gene TRBJ2-6; D remains unclear. The CDR3 has 15 residues. The germline CDR1 and CDR2 sequences are MDHEN and SYDVKM. Trimming shortened V by 6 bases and J by 0 bases, and 9 bases separated the two germline ends. CDR3 nucleotide sequence: TGTGCCAGCAGCCCCTACAGCTCTGGGGCCAACGTCCTGACTTTC. This sequence encodes CASSPYSSGANVLTF.

The table lists this clonotype with many counts. This sequence joins TRBV27 and TRBJ2-1; 7 bases match TRBD1. The CDR3 contains 15 residues. The germline V gene has CDR1 MNHEY and CDR2 SMNVEV (reference sequence). V lost 1 base to trimming and J lost 3 bases; unmatched junction nucleotides: 3. The CDR3 DNA sequence: TGTGCCAGCAGTTTATATACAGGGGTCTACAATGAGCAGTTCTTC. It encodes CASSLYTGVYNEQFF.

The chain has TRBV4-3 and TRBJ2-7, with TRBD1 identical over 8 bases. The trim removed 0 bases at V and 4 bases at J, leaving 8 bases unmatched. Germline V CDR1 and CDR2: LGHNA, YSLEER. The CDR3 length is 16 residues. The CDR3 region is CASSQDRGTGSYEQYV. DNA of the CDR3: TGCGCCAGCAGCCAAGATCGCGGGACAGGATCTTACGAGCAGTACGTC.

This clonotype came up a few times. The gene calls are TRBV24-1 and TRBJ2-1, with 7 bases that match TRBD1. This CDR3 region has 13 residues. CDR1 and CDR2 (germline): KGHDR, SFDVKD. V was pared by 9 bases and J by 7 bases, with 8 bases of the junction left unmatched. CDR3 sequence reads: CATARQGSNEQFF. In DNA, the CDR3 is TGTGCCACCGCGAGACAGGGTTCGAATGAGCAGTTCTTC.

V usage is TRBV6-8 and J usage is TRBJ1-1; TRBD1 is a possible D gene (6 bases). In germline, CDR1 is MNHGY, CDR2 SAAAGT. This CDR3 region has 13 residues. The V and J ends lost 7 bases and 1 base respectively, with 10 bases between them. CDR3 sequence (DNA): TGTGCCAGCATCTCGACAGGGAACACTGAAGCTTTCTTT. Translating it yields CASISTGNTEAFF.

This clonotype was seen a few times. The CDR3 spells CASSGGRRTEAFF. The CDR3 DNA sequence: TGTGCCAGCAGCGGGGGACGGCGAACTGAAGCTTTCTTT. The J gene is TRBJ1-1, the V gene TRBV14, with D possibly being TRBD1 (5 bases). The germline V and J ends were trimmed by 5 bases and 5 bases, with 12 bases remaining between them. Germline CDR1 reads SGHDN; CDR2 reads FVKESK. This CDR3 region has 13 residues.

This clonotype appeared a single time. In nucleotides, the CDR3 is TGTGCCAGCAGTTTAGGGATCCTGGGCACTGATGTGGCCACTGAAGCTTTCTTT. Its translation: CASSLGILGTDVATEAFF. The chain has TRBV27 and TRBJ1-1; D remains unclear. This CDR3 is built from 18 residues. Germline V gene sequence: CDR1 MNHEY, CDR2 SMNVEV (reference sequence). With 2 bases removed from V and 4 bases from J, the gap between germline ends came to 23 bases.

The chain employs TRBV7-9 and TRBJ1-2; 10 nucleotides align to TRBD1. The CDR3 has 14 amino acids. CDR1 is SEHNR, CDR2 FQNEAQ, per germline (reference sequence). With 4 bases clipped from V and 8 bases from J, the junction kept 7 bases outside the gene matches. The CDR3 sequence is CASSSPTGGWGYTF. The CDR3 bases are TGTGCCAGCAGCTCTCCGACAGGGGGCTGGGGCTACACCTTC.

This clonotype has only a few counts. The rearrangement links TRBV13 to TRBJ2-7; D may be TRBD1 or TRBD2 (6 bases each). Deletions cut 0 bases from V and 2 bases from J, with 14 bases between. The CDR3 length is 16 residues. Per the germline V gene, CDR1 is PRHDT and CDR2 is FYEKMQ (reference sequence). The CDR3 DNA is TGTGCCAGCAGCTTAGGCACCGGGGGCAGGACCTACGAGCAGTACTTC. Translation gives CASSLGTGGRTYEQYF. The whole variable domain, filled in from reference TRBV13 and TRBJ2-7, reads AAGVIQSPRHLIKEKRETATLKCYPIPRHDTVYWYQQGPGQDPQFLISFYEKMQSDKGSIPDRFSAQQFSDYHSELNMSSLELGDSALYFCASSLGTGGRTYEQYFGPGTRLTVT.

The chain recombines TRBV7-8 with TRBJ2-1; D perhaps matches TRBD1 (7 bases). This CDR3 contains 17 residues. Germline loops: CDR1 SGHVS, CDR2 FQNEAQ. Trimming stripped 3 bases from V and 6 bases from J, with 21 bases between. The CDR3, as DNA: TGTGCCAGCAGCTTCCCCAGGGGCAGGGGGGCAACCAATGAGCAGTTCTTC. This translates into CASSFPRGRGATNEQFF.

The V and J genes are TRBV19 and TRBJ1-2, with 7 bases identical to TRBD1. CDR1 is LNHDA and CDR2 is SQIVND in the germline V gene (reference sequence). The ends lost 3 bases at V and 3 bases at J; junction bases unmatched: 7. This CDR3 has 15 residues. The DNA of the CDR3 is TGTGCCAGTAGTATCTTGACAGGGATGGACTATGGCTACACCTTC. Encoded protein: CASSILTGMDYGYTF.

This chain links TRBV6-8 with TRBJ2-7; possible D gene TRBD1, 5 bases. V lost 4 bases and J lost 3, with 22 bases in between. The CDR3 length is 17 residues. The V gene's germline CDR1 is MNHGY and CDR2 SAAAGT. In DNA form, the CDR3 reads TGTGCCAGCAGTTCAATATATCCAACGGGCAGGGACTACGAGCAGTACGTC. This gives the protein CASSSIYPTGRDYEQYV.

There are a few counts of this clonotype. The junction departs from the called germline gene at one end, perhaps through a read error. The rearrangement links TRBV7-7 to TRBJ2-6; possibly TRBD1 for D (6 bases). Germline V gene data show CDR1 as SSHAT and CDR2 as FNYEAQ (reference sequence). The CDR3 has 15 residues. CDR3 in amino acids: CASSPTGTGANVLTF. For the CDR3, the DNA is TGTGCTAGCAGCCCGACAGGCACTGGGGCCAACGTCCTGACTTTC.

V is TRBV6-5 and J is TRBJ2-1, with 14 bases aligning to TRBD2. The V gene's germline CDR1 is MNHEY and CDR2 SVGAGI. Losses at the gene ends were 0 bases for V and 7 bases for J; bases not matched to a gene: 5. This CDR3 has 17 amino acids. The CDR3 DNA is TGTGCCAGCAGTTACTCCTCCGGGACTAGCGGGGGTAATGAGCAGTTCTTC. Translating it yields CASSYSSGTSGGNEQFF.

This clonotype was seen many times. The genes are TRBV7-8 and TRBJ2-1; TRBD2 is a possible D gene (7 bases). The CDR3 consists of 15 residues. CDR1 and CDR2 from the germline V gene are SGHVS and FQNEAQ. Trimming left V 3 bases short and J 2 bases short, with 11 bases between. The CDR3 loop is CASSFRGGTYNEQFF. The DNA of the CDR3 is TGTGCCAGCAGCTTTAGGGGGGGCACCTACAATGAGCAGTTCTTC.

The CDR3 region is CASSRPGTGMSTEAFF. The CDR3 DNA follows: TGTGCCAGCAGTCGTCCCGGGACAGGGATGAGCACTGAAGCTTTCTTT. The rearrangement links TRBV6-2 or TRBV6-3 to TRBJ1-1, with 9 bases identical to TRBD1. V lost 5 bases to trimming and J lost 4 bases; unmatched junction nucleotides: 11. The germline V gene has CDR1 MNHEY and CDR2 SVGEGT. CDR3 length equals 16 residues.